The clone carrying this T cell receptor (beta chain) was seen only once. This sample stems from a study of blood T cell repertoires in COVID-19. Study-level background: Spain, Italy and the United States supplied samples that represented acute and convalescent COVID-19. In each case, the material was cDNA or gDNA derived from T cells, B-cell-depleted T cells, or PBMCs.

The germline CDR1 and CDR2 sequences are SGHVS and FQNEAQ. The CDR3 length is 13 residues. V was shortened by 6 bases and J by 0 bases, with 8 bases between the two germline ends. In the original analysis: The authors estimated nucleated cell counts from reference gene primer amplification. The assay was immunoSEQ multiplex PCR, and TCRdb's table has in-frame clones only and misses some. That table gives V, J and clone size, and the DNA gave D and trimming. This repertoire shows 25,000 to 30,000 clones, about 89% found once; its top ten account for around a tenth. V is TRBV7-8 and J is TRBJ1-1; D uncertain. This clonotype was obtained from a human donor in a cohort sampled during active COVID-19. The sequenced material came from peripheral blood. CDR3 protein: CASREQLNTEAFF. CDR3 coding DNA: TGTGCCAGCAGAGAACAGCTGAACACTGAAGCTTTCTTT.